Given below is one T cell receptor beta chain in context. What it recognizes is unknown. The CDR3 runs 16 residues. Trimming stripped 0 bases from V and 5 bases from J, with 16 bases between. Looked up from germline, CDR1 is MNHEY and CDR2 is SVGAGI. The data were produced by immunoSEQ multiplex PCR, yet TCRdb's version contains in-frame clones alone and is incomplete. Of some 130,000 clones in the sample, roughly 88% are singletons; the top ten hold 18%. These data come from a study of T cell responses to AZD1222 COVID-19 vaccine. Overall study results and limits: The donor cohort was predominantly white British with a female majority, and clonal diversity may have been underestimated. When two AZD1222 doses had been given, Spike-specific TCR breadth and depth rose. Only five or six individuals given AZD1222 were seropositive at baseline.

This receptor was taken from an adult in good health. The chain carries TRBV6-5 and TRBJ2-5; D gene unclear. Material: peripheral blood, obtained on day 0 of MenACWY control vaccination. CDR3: CASSYSRLSPRETQYF. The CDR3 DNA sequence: TGTGCCAGCAGTTACTCGAGGCTCAGCCCGAGGGAGACCCAGTACTTC.